This entry describes one T cell receptor beta chain. Its antigen remains unknown. These data come from a study of cytomegalovirus exposure and HLA in healthy donors. In the study overall: Inside one of the first data releases sat 75 million to 100 million unique TCRs taken from HLA-typed donors.

CDR3 length: 15 residues. V shed 0 bases and J 6 bases; nucleotides not matched to a gene: 5. The germline gives CDR1 SGHRS, CDR2 YFSETQ. Study-level findings and limits: Analysis was carried out at a later point, and it linked a missense DCLRE1C variant to TCR beta V- and J-gene trimming. Later on, an analysis showed TCR association rates differing by HLA locus, with DRB1 the most and HLA-C the fewest. In presence/absence analyses, roughly uniform sequencing depth across donors was assumed.

Amplification used 60 Vbeta primers and 13 Jbeta primers. Produced via immunoSEQ multiplex PCR; TCRdb's table is partial and in-frame only. This sample has about 150,000 clones; just under 70% occur once, and the top ten carry less than 5%. Sequenced: PBMCs. The origin of this receptor is a man aged 60 to 75 in good health and CMV-seronegative. J is TRBJ2-3 and V is TRBV5-1; TRBD2 matches 9 bases. The CDR3 region is CASSLEGGRADTQYF. CDR3 DNA: TGCGCCAGCAGCTTGGAGGGCGGGAGGGCCGATACGCAGTATTTT. Variable domain in full (rest from reference TRBV5-1 and TRBJ2-3): KAGVTQTPRYLIKTRGQQVTLSCSPISGHRSVSWYQQTPGQGLQFLFEYFSETQRNKGNFPGRFSGRQFSNSRSEMNVSTLELGDSALYLCASSLEGGRADTQYFGPGTRLTVL.